This T cell receptor (beta chain) was profiled in a study of T cell repertoires in cytomegalovirus infection. Study background: Public TCR beta signatures provided an indication of both CMV infection and a matching HLA type.

This clonotype appeared a few times. MiXCR, applied by TCRdb to the reads, yields one record per CDR3 protein. Counted here are more than 400,000 distinct CDR3 sequences, about a quarter occurring once; the ten biggest clones make up over 10%. CDR3 length: 14 amino acids. V trimming: 2 bases; J trimming: 5 bases; junction bases outside the gene matches: 6. Germline V gives CDR1 MNHEY, CDR2 SVGAGI. This chain uses TRBV6-5 with TRBJ2-7; 7 positions agree with TRBD2. The sequenced sample was PBMCs. This TCR was sampled from a human donor in good health (CMV status not recorded). Some clones in this sample may be carry-over from other donors' samples. The CDR3 spells CASSYGGSNHEQYF. As DNA, the CDR3 is TGTGCCAGCAGTTACGGCGGGAGTAACCACGAGCAGTACTTC.